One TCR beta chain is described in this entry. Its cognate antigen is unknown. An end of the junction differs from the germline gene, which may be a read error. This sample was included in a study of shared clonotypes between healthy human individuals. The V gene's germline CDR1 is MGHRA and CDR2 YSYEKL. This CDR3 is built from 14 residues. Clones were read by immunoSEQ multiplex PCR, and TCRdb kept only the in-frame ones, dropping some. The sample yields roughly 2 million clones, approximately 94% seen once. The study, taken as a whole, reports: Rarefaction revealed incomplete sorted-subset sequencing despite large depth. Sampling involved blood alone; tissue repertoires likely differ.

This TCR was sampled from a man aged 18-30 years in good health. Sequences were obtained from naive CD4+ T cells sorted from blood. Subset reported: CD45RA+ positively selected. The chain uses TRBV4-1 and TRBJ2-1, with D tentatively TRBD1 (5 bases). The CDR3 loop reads CASSQDTVGQRQLF. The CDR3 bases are TGCGCCAGCAGCCAAGATACCGTAGGCCAACGACAGCTCTTC.